The sequence of this T cell receptor (beta chain) was determined in a study of blood T cells in healthy people across ages (dated by TCRdb to between 2014 and 2017). Regarding the research as a whole: Template switching captured roughly one uniquely barcoded TCR beta cDNA molecule per two T cells in model experiments. To track age-related changes in TCR beta repertoire diversity, the study relied on deep sequencing normalized with unique cDNA molecular identifiers. The donors were split into four age groups: young (average 16 years), middle-aged (about 40), aged (approximately 60) and long-lived (roughly 88). To avoid experimental bias, donors of different ages were randomly spread across the sequencing lanes. Using the same blood draw, the study looked at two additional independent replicas of 1 million unique cDNA reads for two donors, one aged 18 to 30 and the other aged 80 or older. Results the study describes overall, beyond this receptor: Since profiling was done on bulk unsorted PBMCs, naive and antigen-experienced compartments could not be conclusively compared. Because donor CMV infection status was unknown, age-related changes in expanded clonotypes were potentially confounded. The long-lived group showed more naive CD4+ T cells, fewer expanded clones and increased TCR diversity than the aged group, suggesting age selection. There was a strong correlation between observed TCR beta diversity and the percentage of naive T cells measured by flow cytometry. Estimates of total diversity from one million sequenced T cells were regarded as lower bounds and underestimates. As age increased, observed TCR beta diversity per million T cells dropped in a roughly linear way, and a significant reduction was already evident by age about 40.

Library generation was performed with 5' RACE. Sequenced on an Illumina HiSeq 2500. A second PCR of about 6 to 12 cycles was run with a J-beta primer mix and a sample-barcoded 5' primer. Each TCR beta cDNA molecule received a unique molecular identifier from a template-switch 5' adaptor carrying 12 random nucleotides. Each sample yielded at least 2.5 million CDR3-containing paired-end reads. All of the RNA was converted into first-strand cDNA using the Mint cDNA synthesis kit, with a TRBC-specific oligonucleotide serving as the primer. After uracil-DNA glycosylase treatment, a first 18-cycle PCR used universal primers M1SS and BC2_uni_R on all cDNA. The study's own analysis went as follows. Each sample was normalized by randomly selecting 1 million high-quality reads, each carrying a distinct molecular identifier. Instead of being binned into consensus sequences, reads with shared molecular identifiers were discarded. MiTCR, with a Q25 quality threshold and the strictest error-elimination algorithm, was used for CDR3 identification, clonotype clustering and error correction. Lower-bound total TCR beta diversity was estimated with a nonparametric unseen species model using Euler transformation. The public reads were reprocessed in TCRdb via fastp at Q25 and MiXCR, keeping in-frame beta chains. Each entry merges the rows of one CDR3 protein and shows their most common DNA and genes. The V and J calls and clone size are TCRdb's, not the authors'. For this sample the table gives roughly 680,000 distinct CDR3 sequences, of which 40% to 65% were detected only once. Roughly 13% of the sample is held by the ten biggest clonotypes.

Donors were about 36 systemically healthy Caucasian individuals from Russia aged about 6 to 100 years. Each donor gave about 11 milliliters of peripheral blood, drawn into EDTA-treated Vacutainer tubes. Ficoll-Paque density-gradient centrifugation was used to isolate PBMCs, with at least 7 million per sample. Total RNA was extracted from PBMCs with Trizol reagent, with at least 5.5 micrograms obtained per sample. The percentages of naive CD45RAhigh/CD27high T cells were determined by flow cytometry on a PBMC aliquot from every donor. The CDR3 sequence holds 12 residues, the cysteine and phenylalanine included. The kept DNA is CDR3 alone, 36 bases in frame from the first base. From a lookup of the germline V gene (reference sequence), CDR1 and CDR2 are DFQATT and SNEGSKA. V and J lose 3 bases and 12 bases, and a span of 17 bases separates them. In its sample, this clonotype was seen a few times. The specificity of this receptor is unknown. Base quality data are lacking; no much larger clone is found one base away.

Sequencing was performed on blood. This TCR came from a woman at least 80 years old in good health. Rearrangement joined TRBV20-1 to TRBJ1-1, with TRBD1 perhaps the D gene, on 5 matching bases. CDR3 sequence: CSARTELMGTFF. The nucleotides read TGCAGTGCTAGGACAGAATTAATGGGGACTTTCTTT.